Listed below are T cell receptor beta chains from one sample, sequenced in a study of CD8+ T cells in alopecia areata. Some clones are missing from TCRdb's copy, which holds only in-frame ones; the method was immunoSEQ multiplex PCR. The table lists around 100,000 clones, around 60% of them singletons. Sequenced material: CD4+ T cells sorted from blood. These receptors originate from a human donor in good health. CDR3s include the opening cysteine and the closing phenylalanine or tryptophan. Each record gives: V gene, D gene, clone size, J gene, CDR3 DNA, CDR3 protein. D genes are given only for firm matches. Rows may omit the clone size; those that give it use once, few, many or a size class.

v_gene: TRBV27; d_gene: TRBD1; abundance: .; j_gene: TRBJ1-2; CDR3nt: TGTGCCAGCAGTTCACAGGGGGCTGGGAGCTATGGCTACACCTTC; CDR3aa: CASSSQGAGSYGYTF
v_gene: TRBV29-1; d_gene: .; abundance: .; j_gene: TRBJ2-5; CDR3nt: TGCAGCGTTGTTCCCCCGGGCAGCCAAGAGACCCAGTACTTC; CDR3aa: CSVVPPGSQETQYF
v_gene: TRBV27; d_gene: .; abundance: .; j_gene: TRBJ2-7; CDR3nt: TGTGCCAGCAGTTTGGGTTTTACAGGGACCTACGAGCAGTACTTC; CDR3aa: CASSLGFTGTYEQYF
v_gene: TRBV6-6; d_gene: .; abundance: .; j_gene: TRBJ1-2; CDR3nt: TGTGCCAGCAGCCCGGACAGCATCTATGGCTACACCTTC; CDR3aa: CASSPDSIYGYTF
v_gene: TRBV30; d_gene: .; abundance: .; j_gene: TRBJ2-6; CDR3nt: TGTGCCTGGAGTTCTGGGGCCAACGTCCTGACTTTC; CDR3aa: CAWSSGANVLTF
v_gene: TRBV6-5; d_gene: .; abundance: .; j_gene: TRBJ2-7; CDR3nt: TGTGCCAGCACCCACGGGGGCGGATCCTACGAGCAGTACTTC; CDR3aa: CASTHGGGSYEQYF
v_gene: TRBV25-1; d_gene: TRBD2; abundance: .; j_gene: TRBJ2-3; CDR3nt: TGTGCCAGCAAGAGGGGTAACGGGGGGTTAGATACGCAGTATTTT; CDR3aa: CASKRGNGGLDTQYF
v_gene: TRBV7-2; d_gene: TRBD1; abundance: .; j_gene: TRBJ1-1; CDR3nt: TGTGCCAGCAGCTCGACAGGGCTGAGCACTGAAGCTTTCTTT; CDR3aa: CASSSTGLSTEAFF
v_gene: TRBV2; d_gene: .; abundance: few; j_gene: TRBJ2-5; CDR3nt: TGTGCCAGCAGGGAGGGGCCACAAGAGACCCAGTACTTC; CDR3aa: CASREGPQETQYF
v_gene: TRBV19; d_gene: TRBD2; abundance: few; j_gene: TRBJ2-7; CDR3nt: TGTGCCAGTAGTCGACTAGCGGGTCAACTCAACGAGCAGTACTTC; CDR3aa: CASSRLAGQLNEQYF
v_gene: TRBV11-2; d_gene: .; abundance: .; j_gene: TRBJ1-6; CDR3nt: TGTGCCAGCAGCTTTGGCCGACTAAATCGGAATTCACCCCTCCACTTT; CDR3aa: CASSFGRLNRNSPLHF
v_gene: TRBV7-8; d_gene: TRBD2; abundance: .; j_gene: TRBJ2-7; CDR3nt: TGTGCCAGCAGCTGGCTTGAGAGCGGGGGGCACTACGAGCAGTACTTC; CDR3aa: CASSWLESGGHYEQYF
v_gene: TRBV4-1; d_gene: .; abundance: .; j_gene: TRBJ2-2; CDR3nt: TGCGCCAGCAGCCAAGATTTTGGACTGCCCCCGCCCGGGGAGCTGTTTTTT; CDR3aa: CASSQDFGLPPPGELFF
v_gene: TRBV11-1; d_gene: .; abundance: few; j_gene: TRBJ2-5; CDR3nt: TGTGCCAGCAGCCCCAGACTAGTGATGACAGAGACCCAGTACTTC; CDR3aa: CASSPRLVMTETQYF
v_gene: TRBV7-2; d_gene: .; abundance: .; j_gene: TRBJ2-3; CDR3nt: TGTGCCAGCAGCTACTTCACAGATACGCAGTATTTT; CDR3aa: CASSYFTDTQYF
v_gene: TRBV29-1; d_gene: TRBD1; abundance: .; j_gene: TRBJ2-7; CDR3nt: TGCAGCGCCCAGGGACAGTTAACCTACGAGCAGTACTTC; CDR3aa: CSAQGQLTYEQYF
v_gene: TRBV30; d_gene: .; abundance: .; j_gene: TRBJ1-6; CDR3nt: TGTGCCTGGAGGGGGGTAGATAATTCACCCCTCCACTTT; CDR3aa: CAWRGVDNSPLHF
v_gene: TRBV2; d_gene: .; abundance: .; j_gene: TRBJ2-2; CDR3nt: TGTGCCAGCAGCCCCCGGGACACCCGAGGGACCGGGGAGCTGTTTTTT; CDR3aa: CASSPRDTRGTGELFF
v_gene: TRBV30; d_gene: .; abundance: .; j_gene: TRBJ2-5; CDR3nt: TGTGCTCGCGCGGGACAGAATAAAGAGACCCAGTACTTC; CDR3aa: CARAGQNKETQYF
v_gene: TRBV7-2; d_gene: TRBD2; abundance: few; j_gene: TRBJ2-1; CDR3nt: TGTGCCAGCAGCTGGGGCGGGGGAGTTCGCGGGAATGAGCAGTTCTTC; CDR3aa: CASSWGGGVRGNEQFF
v_gene: TRBV29-1; d_gene: TRBD1; abundance: once; j_gene: TRBJ1-1; CDR3nt: TGCAGCGGTATGGGACAGATGAACACTGAAGCTTTCTTT; CDR3aa: CSGMGQMNTEAFF
v_gene: TRBV5-6; d_gene: .; abundance: few; j_gene: TRBJ2-1; CDR3nt: TGTGCCAGCAGCTTGGCGACCGGGTCAAACTACAATGAGCAGTTCTTC; CDR3aa: CASSLATGSNYNEQFF
v_gene: TRBV2; d_gene: .; abundance: .; j_gene: TRBJ2-1; CDR3nt: TGTGCCAGCAGTGATATTAGGCCCAATGAGCAGTTCTTC; CDR3aa: CASSDIRPNEQFF
v_gene: TRBV28; d_gene: .; abundance: .; j_gene: TRBJ1-5; CDR3nt: TGTGCCACCCAACAGTTTTTTCTTAGCAATCAGCCCCAGCATTTT; CDR3aa: CATQQFFLSNQPQHF
v_gene: TRBV15; d_gene: TRBD2; abundance: .; j_gene: TRBJ2-2; CDR3nt: TGTGCCACCAGCAGAGACGGGACTAGCGGGGTTAACACCGGGGAGCTGTTTTTT; CDR3aa: CATSRDGTSGVNTGELFF
v_gene: TRBV2; d_gene: .; abundance: few; j_gene: TRBJ1-2; CDR3nt: TGTGCCAGCAGTGAATCAACCCTTTTATATGGCTACACCTTC; CDR3aa: CASSESTLLYGYTF
v_gene: TRBV27; d_gene: TRBD2; abundance: .; j_gene: TRBJ2-3; CDR3nt: TGTGCCAGCAGGCCGGGACTAGCGGGGGGAAGCACAGATACGCAGTATTTT; CDR3aa: CASRPGLAGGSTDTQYF
v_gene: TRBV29-1; d_gene: .; abundance: .; j_gene: TRBJ2-7; CDR3nt: TGCAGCGCGGCGGGTGCCTACGAGCAGTACTTC; CDR3aa: CSAAGAYEQYF
v_gene: TRBV2; d_gene: .; abundance: .; j_gene: TRBJ2-2; CDR3nt: TGTGCCAGCAGACAAAACACCGGGGAGCTGTTTTTT; CDR3aa: CASRQNTGELFF
v_gene: TRBV14; d_gene: .; abundance: few; j_gene: TRBJ1-6; CDR3nt: TGTGCCAGCAGCCAAGCCGGGCTCCTGAATTCACCCCTCCACTTT; CDR3aa: CASSQAGLLNSPLHF
v_gene: TRBV18; d_gene: .; abundance: .; j_gene: TRBJ2-5; CDR3nt: TGTGCCAGCTCAAACCTCCGAAGTCGGACAGAGACCCAGTACTTC; CDR3aa: CASSNLRSRTETQYF
v_gene: TRBV7-2; d_gene: TRBD1; abundance: .; j_gene: TRBJ2-7; CDR3nt: TGTGCCAGCAGCTCCTCCCGGGACAGGGTGGCCCACGAGCAGTACTTC; CDR3aa: CASSSSRDRVAHEQYF
v_gene: TRBV4-1; d_gene: TRBD1; abundance: once; j_gene: TRBJ2-1; CDR3nt: TGCGCCAGCAGCCAAGGTAACTCACAGGGGGTTAAAGAGCAGTTCTTC; CDR3aa: CASSQGNSQGVKEQFF
v_gene: TRBV28; d_gene: TRBD1; abundance: .; j_gene: TRBJ2-4; CDR3nt: TGTGCCAGCAGCAATAAGGGGGGACAGGGTACCAAAAACATTCAGTACTTC; CDR3aa: CASSNKGGQGTKNIQYF
v_gene: TRBV30; d_gene: .; abundance: few; j_gene: TRBJ2-5; CDR3nt: TGTGCCTGGAGTGGCAGGGGCCTCCAAGAGACCCAGTACTTC; CDR3aa: CAWSGRGLQETQYF
v_gene: TRBV6-5; d_gene: .; abundance: .; j_gene: TRBJ1-1; CDR3nt: TGTGCCAGCAGTTACGACAGATCCACGAACACTGAAGCTTTCTTT; CDR3aa: CASSYDRSTNTEAFF
v_gene: TRBV29-1; d_gene: .; abundance: few; j_gene: TRBJ2-4; CDR3nt: TGCAGCGTGAGTGGAGCCAAAAACATTCAGTACTTC; CDR3aa: CSVSGAKNIQYF
v_gene: TRBV30; d_gene: .; abundance: .; j_gene: TRBJ1-1; CDR3nt: TGTGCCTGTTTCTCTAGCGGCACTGAAGCTTTCTTT; CDR3aa: CACFSSGTEAFF
v_gene: TRBV20-1; d_gene: .; abundance: few; j_gene: TRBJ2-7; CDR3nt: TGCAGTGCCCTTCCTGGGGGTCGGCAGTACTTC; CDR3aa: CSALPGGRQYF
v_gene: TRBV4-1; d_gene: TRBD1; abundance: once; j_gene: TRBJ2-5; CDR3nt: TGCGCCAGCAGCCGAGGGACAGTGGAGACCCAGTACTTC; CDR3aa: CASSRGTVETQYF
v_gene: TRBV5-1; d_gene: TRBD1; abundance: .; j_gene: TRBJ2-4; CDR3nt: TGCGCCAGCAGTCCCGGACAGGGTGGGGGAATTCAGTACTTC; CDR3aa: CASSPGQGGGIQYF
v_gene: TRBV6-5; d_gene: TRBD2; abundance: .; j_gene: TRBJ2-1; CDR3nt: TGTGCCAGCAGGTCAGCAGCGGGGGGGCCTAATGAGCAGTTCTTC; CDR3aa: CASRSAAGGPNEQFF
v_gene: TRBV19; d_gene: .; abundance: .; j_gene: TRBJ1-6; CDR3nt: TGTGCCAGTAGGAGGGACCTGGGAAATTCACCCCTCCACTTT; CDR3aa: CASRRDLGNSPLHF
v_gene: TRBV6-5; d_gene: TRBD2; abundance: .; j_gene: TRBJ2-3; CDR3nt: TGTGCCAGCAGTTCCCCAAGCGGGGGAAAGACAGATACGCAGTATTTT; CDR3aa: CASSSPSGGKTDTQYF
v_gene: TRBV18; d_gene: .; abundance: .; j_gene: TRBJ2-5; CDR3nt: TGTGCCAGCTCACCACTAGGGGGAAAAGAGACCCAGTACTTC; CDR3aa: CASSPLGGKETQYF